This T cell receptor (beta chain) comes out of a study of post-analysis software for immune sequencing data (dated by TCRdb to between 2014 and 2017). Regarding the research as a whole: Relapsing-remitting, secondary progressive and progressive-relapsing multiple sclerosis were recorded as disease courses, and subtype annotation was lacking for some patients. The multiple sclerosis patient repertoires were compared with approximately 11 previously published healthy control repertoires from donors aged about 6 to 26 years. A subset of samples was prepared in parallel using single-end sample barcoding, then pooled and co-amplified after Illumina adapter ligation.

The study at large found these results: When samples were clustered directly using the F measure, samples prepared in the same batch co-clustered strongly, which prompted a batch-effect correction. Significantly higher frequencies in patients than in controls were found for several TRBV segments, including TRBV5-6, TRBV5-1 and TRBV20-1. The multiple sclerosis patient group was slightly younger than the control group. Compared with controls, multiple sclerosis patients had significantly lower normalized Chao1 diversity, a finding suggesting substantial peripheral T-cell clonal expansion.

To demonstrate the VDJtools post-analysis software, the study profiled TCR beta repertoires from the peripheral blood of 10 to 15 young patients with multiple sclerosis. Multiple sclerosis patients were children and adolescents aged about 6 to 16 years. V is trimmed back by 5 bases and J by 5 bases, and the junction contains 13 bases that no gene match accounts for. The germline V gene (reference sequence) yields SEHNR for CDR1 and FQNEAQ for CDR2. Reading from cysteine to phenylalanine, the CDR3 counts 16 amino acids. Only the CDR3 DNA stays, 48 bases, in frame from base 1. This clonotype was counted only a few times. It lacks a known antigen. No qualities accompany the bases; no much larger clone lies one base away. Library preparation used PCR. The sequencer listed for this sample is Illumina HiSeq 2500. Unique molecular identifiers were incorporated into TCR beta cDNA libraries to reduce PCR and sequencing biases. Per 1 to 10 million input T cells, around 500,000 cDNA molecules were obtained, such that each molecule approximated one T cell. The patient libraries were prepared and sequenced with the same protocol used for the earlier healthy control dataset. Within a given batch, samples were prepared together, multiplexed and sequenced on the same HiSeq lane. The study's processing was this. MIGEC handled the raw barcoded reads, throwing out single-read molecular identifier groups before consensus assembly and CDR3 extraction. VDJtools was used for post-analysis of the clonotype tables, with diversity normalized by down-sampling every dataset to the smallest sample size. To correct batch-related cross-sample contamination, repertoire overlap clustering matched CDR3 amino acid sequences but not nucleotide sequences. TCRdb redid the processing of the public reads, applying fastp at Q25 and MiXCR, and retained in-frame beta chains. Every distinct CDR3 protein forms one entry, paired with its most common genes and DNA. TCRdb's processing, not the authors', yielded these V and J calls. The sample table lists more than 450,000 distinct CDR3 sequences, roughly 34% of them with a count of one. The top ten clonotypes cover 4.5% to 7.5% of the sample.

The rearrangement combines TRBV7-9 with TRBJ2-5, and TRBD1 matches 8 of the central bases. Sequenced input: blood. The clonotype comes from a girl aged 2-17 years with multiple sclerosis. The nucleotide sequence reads TGTGCCAGCAGCACTAACCGGGACAGGTTCGGGGAGACCCAGTACTTC. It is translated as CASSTNRDRFGETQYF.